A selection of T cell receptor beta chains follows, all from one sample in a study of blood T cell repertoires in COVID-19. The assay was immunoSEQ multiplex PCR, and TCRdb's table has in-frame clones only and misses some. In the table there are under 150,000 clones, over 60% of which are singletons. What was sequenced was peripheral blood. The origin of the receptors is a man at least 80 years old with acute or convalescent COVID-19. CDR3s include the opening cysteine and the closing phenylalanine or tryptophan. D genes are given only for firm matches. Expanded clones are given a class, and other clones once, few, many or no size at all.

clone_size: .; j_call: TRBJ2-7; v_call: TRBV6-2/TRBV6-3; d_call: .; cdr3_nt: TGTGCCAGCAGTTACTCTAGGACAGAGCCTACCTACGAGCAGTACTTC; cdr3_aa: CASSYSRTEPTYEQYF
clone_size: once; j_call: TRBJ1-1; v_call: TRBV7-6; d_call: .; cdr3_nt: TGTGCCAGCAGCTTAGGGAGGGATGGAACTGAAGCTTTCTTT; cdr3_aa: CASSLGRDGTEAFF
clone_size: .; j_call: TRBJ2-1; v_call: TRBV27; d_call: .; cdr3_nt: TGTGCCAGTCAAACAGGGAGCTCCTACAATGAGCAGTTCTTC; cdr3_aa: CASQTGSSYNEQFF
clone_size: .; j_call: TRBJ2-5; v_call: TRBV14; d_call: .; cdr3_nt: TGTGCCAGCAGCCAAGGCAGGGGCCGTCAAGAGACCCAGTACTTC; cdr3_aa: CASSQGRGRQETQYF
clone_size: .; j_call: TRBJ1-6; v_call: TRBV3-1/TRBV3-2; d_call: TRBD1; cdr3_nt: TGTGCCAGCAGCCGGACAGGCGATAATTCACCCCTCCACTTT; cdr3_aa: CASSRTGDNSPLHF
clone_size: .; j_call: TRBJ1-1; v_call: TRBV11-3; d_call: .; cdr3_nt: TGTGCCAGCAGCCGAGGGTCGGGGGGGAACACTGAAGCTTTCTTT; cdr3_aa: CASSRGSGGNTEAFF
clone_size: .; j_call: TRBJ2-5; v_call: TRBV6-2/TRBV6-3; d_call: .; cdr3_nt: TGTGCCAGCATCCCGGGCGGGATACAAGGGACCCAGTACTTC; cdr3_aa: CASIPGGIQGTQYF
clone_size: many; j_call: TRBJ1-1; v_call: TRBV29-1; d_call: TRBD1; cdr3_nt: TGCAGCGTTGGACAGGGGTTGTACACTGAAGCTTTCTTT; cdr3_aa: CSVGQGLYTEAFF
clone_size: .; j_call: TRBJ1-2; v_call: TRBV6-5; d_call: TRBD1; cdr3_nt: TGTGCCAGCAGTTCCCCGGGACAGGGGGCAAATGGCTACACCTTC; cdr3_aa: CASSSPGQGANGYTF
clone_size: .; j_call: TRBJ1-1; v_call: TRBV14; d_call: TRBD1; cdr3_nt: TGTGCCAGCAGCCCCCGACAGGGGTTCGGCACTGAAGCTTTCTTT; cdr3_aa: CASSPRQGFGTEAFF
clone_size: .; j_call: TRBJ1-4; v_call: TRBV5-6; d_call: TRBD1; cdr3_nt: TGTGCCAGCAGCTCGAGAACAGGGGGCGGTGAAAAACTGTTTTTT; cdr3_aa: CASSSRTGGGEKLFF
clone_size: few; j_call: TRBJ2-1; v_call: TRBV27; d_call: .; cdr3_nt: TGTGCCAGCAGTTTAGGGGGCGCCTCCTACAATGAGCAGTTCTTC; cdr3_aa: CASSLGGASYNEQFF
clone_size: .; j_call: TRBJ1-1; v_call: TRBV7-2; d_call: .; cdr3_nt: TGTGCCAGCAGCTTAGTACAGAACACTGAAGCTTTCTTT; cdr3_aa: CASSLVQNTEAFF
clone_size: .; j_call: TRBJ1-1; v_call: TRBV7-2; d_call: TRBD1; cdr3_nt: TGTGCCAGCAGCGAAAAGGGACAGGGACTTGAAGCTTTCTTT; cdr3_aa: CASSEKGQGLEAFF
clone_size: .; j_call: TRBJ1-5; v_call: TRBV6-5; d_call: .; cdr3_nt: TGTGCCAGCAGCGGACAGCACAATCAGCCCCAGCATTTT; cdr3_aa: CASSGQHNQPQHF
clone_size: .; j_call: TRBJ1-5; v_call: TRBV2; d_call: .; cdr3_nt: TGTGCCAGCAGTGATGGGGGGTTCAATCAGCCCCAGCATTTT; cdr3_aa: CASSDGGFNQPQHF
clone_size: .; j_call: TRBJ2-6; v_call: TRBV19; d_call: .; cdr3_nt: TGTGCCAGTAGGGAATCCGGGACAAACTTCTACTCTGGGGCCAACGTCCTGACTTTC; cdr3_aa: CASRESGTNFYSGANVLTF
clone_size: .; j_call: TRBJ2-1; v_call: TRBV4-2; d_call: TRBD2; cdr3_nt: TGTGCCAGCAGCCCACTGACTAGCGGCGAGCAGTTCTTC; cdr3_aa: CASSPLTSGEQFF
clone_size: .; j_call: TRBJ1-5; v_call: TRBV3-1/TRBV3-2; d_call: .; cdr3_nt: TGTGCCAGCAGCCCCCCCGGCGGGGGCAAGCCCCAGCATTTT; cdr3_aa: CASSPPGGGKPQHF
clone_size: .; j_call: TRBJ2-3; v_call: TRBV4-3; d_call: TRBD2; cdr3_nt: TGCGCCAGCAGCCAAGATATACTAGCGAAATACACAGATACGCAGTATTTT; cdr3_aa: CASSQDILAKYTDTQYF